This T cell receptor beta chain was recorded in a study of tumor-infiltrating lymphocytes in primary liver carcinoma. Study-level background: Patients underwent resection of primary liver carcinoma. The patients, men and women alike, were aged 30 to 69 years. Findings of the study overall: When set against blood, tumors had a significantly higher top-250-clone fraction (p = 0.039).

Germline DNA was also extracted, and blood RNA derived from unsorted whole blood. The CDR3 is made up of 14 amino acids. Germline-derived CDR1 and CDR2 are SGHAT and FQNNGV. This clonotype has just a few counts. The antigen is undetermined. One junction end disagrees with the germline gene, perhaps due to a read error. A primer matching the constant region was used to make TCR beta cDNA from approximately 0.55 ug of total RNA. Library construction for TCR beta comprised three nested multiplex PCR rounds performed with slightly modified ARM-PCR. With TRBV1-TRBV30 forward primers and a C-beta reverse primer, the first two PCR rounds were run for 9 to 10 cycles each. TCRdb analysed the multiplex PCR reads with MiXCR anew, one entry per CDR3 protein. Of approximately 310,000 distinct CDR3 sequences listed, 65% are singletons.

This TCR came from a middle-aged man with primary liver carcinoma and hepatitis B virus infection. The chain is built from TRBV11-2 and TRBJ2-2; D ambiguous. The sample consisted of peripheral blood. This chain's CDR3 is CASSLLPQAGELFF. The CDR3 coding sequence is TGTGCTAGCAGCTTACTCCCTCAGGCCGGGGAGCTGTTTTTT.